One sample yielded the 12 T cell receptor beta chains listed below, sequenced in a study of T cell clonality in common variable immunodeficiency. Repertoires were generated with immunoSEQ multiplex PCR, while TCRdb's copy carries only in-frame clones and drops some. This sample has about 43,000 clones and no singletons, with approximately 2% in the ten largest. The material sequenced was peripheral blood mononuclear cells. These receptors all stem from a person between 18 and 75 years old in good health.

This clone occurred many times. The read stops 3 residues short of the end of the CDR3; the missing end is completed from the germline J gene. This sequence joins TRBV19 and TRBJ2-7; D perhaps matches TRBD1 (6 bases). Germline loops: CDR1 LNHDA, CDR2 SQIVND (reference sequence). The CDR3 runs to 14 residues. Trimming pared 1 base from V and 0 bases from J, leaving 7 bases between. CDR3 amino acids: CASSIGRGSYEQYF. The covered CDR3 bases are TGTGCCAGTAGTATAGGCAGGGGCTCCTACGAG.

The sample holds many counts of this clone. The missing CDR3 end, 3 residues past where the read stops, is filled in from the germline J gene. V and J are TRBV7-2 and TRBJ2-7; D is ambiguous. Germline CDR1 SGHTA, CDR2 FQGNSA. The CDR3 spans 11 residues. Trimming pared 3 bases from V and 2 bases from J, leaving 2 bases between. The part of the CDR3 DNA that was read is TGTGCCAGCAGCTTCACCTACGAG. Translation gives CASSFTYE. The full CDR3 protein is CASSFTYEQYF. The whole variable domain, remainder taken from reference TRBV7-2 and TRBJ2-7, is GAGVSQSPSNKVTEKGKDVELRCDPISGHTALYWYRQSLGQGLEFLIYFQGNSAPDKSGLPSDRFSAERTGGSVSTLTIQRTQQEDSAVYLCASSFTYEQYFGPGTRLTVT.

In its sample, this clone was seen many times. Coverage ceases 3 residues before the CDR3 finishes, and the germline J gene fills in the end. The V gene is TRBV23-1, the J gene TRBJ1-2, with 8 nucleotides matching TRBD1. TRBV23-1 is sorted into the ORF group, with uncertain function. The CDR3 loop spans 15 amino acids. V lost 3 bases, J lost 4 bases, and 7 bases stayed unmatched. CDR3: CASSHGQGHGYGYTF. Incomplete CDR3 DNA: TGCGCCAGCAGTCACGGACAGGGACATGGCTATGGC.

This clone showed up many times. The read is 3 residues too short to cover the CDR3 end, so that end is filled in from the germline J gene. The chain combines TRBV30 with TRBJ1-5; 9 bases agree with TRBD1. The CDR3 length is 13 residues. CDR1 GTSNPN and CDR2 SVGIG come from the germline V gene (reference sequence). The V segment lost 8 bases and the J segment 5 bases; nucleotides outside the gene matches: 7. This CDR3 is CAAGQGIDQPQHF. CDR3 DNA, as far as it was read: TGTGCCGCCGGACAGGGGATTGATCAGCCC.

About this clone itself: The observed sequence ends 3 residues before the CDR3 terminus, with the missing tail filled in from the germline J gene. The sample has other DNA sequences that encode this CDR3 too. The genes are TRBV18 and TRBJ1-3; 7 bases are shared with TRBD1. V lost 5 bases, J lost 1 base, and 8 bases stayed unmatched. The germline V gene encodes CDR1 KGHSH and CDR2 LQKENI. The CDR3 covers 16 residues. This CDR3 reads CASSKTGFSSGNTIYF. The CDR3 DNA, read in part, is TGTGCCAGCTCAAAGACAGGGTTTTCATCTGGAAACACC.

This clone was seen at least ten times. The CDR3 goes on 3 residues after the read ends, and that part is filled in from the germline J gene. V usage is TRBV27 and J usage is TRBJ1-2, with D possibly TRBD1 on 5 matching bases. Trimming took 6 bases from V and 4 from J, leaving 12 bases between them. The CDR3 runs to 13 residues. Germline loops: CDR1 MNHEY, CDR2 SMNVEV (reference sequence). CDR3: CASSSRGSYGYTF. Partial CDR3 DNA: TGTGCCAGCAGCTCACGGGGGAGCTATGGC.

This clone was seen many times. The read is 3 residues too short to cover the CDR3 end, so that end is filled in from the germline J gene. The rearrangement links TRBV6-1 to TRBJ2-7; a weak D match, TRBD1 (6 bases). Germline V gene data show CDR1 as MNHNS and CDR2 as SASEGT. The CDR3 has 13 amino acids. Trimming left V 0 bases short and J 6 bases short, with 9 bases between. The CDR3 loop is CASSEAVGAEQYF. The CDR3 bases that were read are TGTGCCAGCAGTGAAGCAGTGGGGGCCGAG.

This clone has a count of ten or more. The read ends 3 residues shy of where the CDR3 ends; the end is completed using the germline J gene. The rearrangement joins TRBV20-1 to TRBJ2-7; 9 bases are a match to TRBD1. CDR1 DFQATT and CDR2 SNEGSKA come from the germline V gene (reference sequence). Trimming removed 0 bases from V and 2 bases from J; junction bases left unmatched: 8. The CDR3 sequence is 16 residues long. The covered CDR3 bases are TGCAGTGCTAGAGATTTCGGGACAGGGAGCACCTACGAG. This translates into CSARDFGTGSTYE. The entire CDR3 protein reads CSARDFGTGSTYEQYF.

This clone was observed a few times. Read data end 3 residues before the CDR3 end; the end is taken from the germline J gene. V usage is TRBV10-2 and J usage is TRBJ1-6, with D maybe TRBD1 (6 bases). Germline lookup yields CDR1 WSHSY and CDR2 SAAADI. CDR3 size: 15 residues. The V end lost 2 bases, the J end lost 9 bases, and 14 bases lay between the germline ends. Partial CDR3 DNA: TGCGCCAGCAGTGAGATCCGGGGGGCCGGTTCACCC. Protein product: CASSEIRGAGSP. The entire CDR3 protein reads CASSEIRGAGSPLHF.

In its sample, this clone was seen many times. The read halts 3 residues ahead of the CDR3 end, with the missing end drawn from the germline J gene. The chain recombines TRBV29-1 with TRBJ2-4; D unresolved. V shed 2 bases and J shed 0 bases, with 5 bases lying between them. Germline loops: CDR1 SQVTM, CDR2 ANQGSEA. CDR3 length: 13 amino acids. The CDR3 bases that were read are TGCAGCGTTGAAACAGTAGCCAAAAACATT. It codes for CSVETVAKNI. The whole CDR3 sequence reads CSVETVAKNIQYF.

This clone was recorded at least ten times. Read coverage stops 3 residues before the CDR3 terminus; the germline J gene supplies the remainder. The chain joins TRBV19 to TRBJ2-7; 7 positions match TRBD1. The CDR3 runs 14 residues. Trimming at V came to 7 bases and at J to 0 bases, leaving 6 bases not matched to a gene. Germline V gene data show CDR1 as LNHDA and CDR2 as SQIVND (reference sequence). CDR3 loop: CASKGAVGSYEQYF. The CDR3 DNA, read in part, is TGTGCCAGTAAGGGGGCTGTTGGCTCCTACGAG.

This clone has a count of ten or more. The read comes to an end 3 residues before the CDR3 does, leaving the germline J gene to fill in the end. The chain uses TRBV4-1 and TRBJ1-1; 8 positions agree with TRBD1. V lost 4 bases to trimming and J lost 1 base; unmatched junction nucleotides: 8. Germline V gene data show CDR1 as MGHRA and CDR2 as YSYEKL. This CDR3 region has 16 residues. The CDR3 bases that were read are TGCGCCAGCAGCCGGTTGGGACAGGCCCCGAACACTGAA. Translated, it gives CASSRLGQAPNTE. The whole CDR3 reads CASSRLGQAPNTEAFF.